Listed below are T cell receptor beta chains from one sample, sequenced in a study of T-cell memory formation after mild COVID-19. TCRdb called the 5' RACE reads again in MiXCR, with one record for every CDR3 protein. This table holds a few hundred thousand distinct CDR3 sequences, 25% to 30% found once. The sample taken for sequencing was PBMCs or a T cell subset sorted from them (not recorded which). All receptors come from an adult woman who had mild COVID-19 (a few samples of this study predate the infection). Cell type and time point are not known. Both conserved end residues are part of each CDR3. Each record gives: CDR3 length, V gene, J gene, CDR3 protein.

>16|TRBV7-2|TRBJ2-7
CASSSNTGGRGYEQYF
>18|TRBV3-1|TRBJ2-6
CASSLRLAGGSGANVLTF
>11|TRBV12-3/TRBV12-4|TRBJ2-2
CASSFPGELFF
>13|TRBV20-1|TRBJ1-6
CSAVSELDSPLHF
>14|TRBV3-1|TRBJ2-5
CASSLPGGFETQYF
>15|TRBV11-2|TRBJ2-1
CASGGGLLSYNEQFF
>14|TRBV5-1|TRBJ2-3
CASSSQGAPDTQYF
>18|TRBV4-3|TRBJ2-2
CASSQDGSGRAGTGELFF
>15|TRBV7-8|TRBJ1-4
CASSPRQASNEKLFF
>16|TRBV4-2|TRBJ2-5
CASSRSAGGTQETQYF
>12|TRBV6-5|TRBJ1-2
CASSVRGYGYTF
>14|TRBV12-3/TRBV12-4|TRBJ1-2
CASSLIPGGIGYTF
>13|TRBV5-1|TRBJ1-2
CASSLEHNYGYTF
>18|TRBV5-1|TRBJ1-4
CASSLRQGGKRSNEKLFF
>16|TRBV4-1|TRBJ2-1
CASSQVYGGAYNEQFF
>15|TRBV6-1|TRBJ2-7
CASSESGGSSYEQYF
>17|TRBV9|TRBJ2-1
CASSVGGPRSSYNEQFF
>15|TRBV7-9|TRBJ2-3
CASSPELQWIDTQYF
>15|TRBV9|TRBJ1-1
CASSALPPRDPEAFF
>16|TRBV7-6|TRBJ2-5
CASSPNRDSLQETQYF
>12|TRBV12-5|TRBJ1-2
CASGLDFYGYTF
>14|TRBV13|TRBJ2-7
CASSGQTGTYEQYF
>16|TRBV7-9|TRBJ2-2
CASSTRQGPNTGELFF
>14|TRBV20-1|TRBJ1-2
CSATPREGIQGYTF
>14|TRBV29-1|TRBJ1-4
CSAYSGPRGEKLFF
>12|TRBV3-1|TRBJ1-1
CASSLGTAEAFF
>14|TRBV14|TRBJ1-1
CASSPQLGETEAFF
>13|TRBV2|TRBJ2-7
CASSSGRGREQYF
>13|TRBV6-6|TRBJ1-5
CASCWGGDQPQHF
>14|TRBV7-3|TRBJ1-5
CASSFTGGTQPQHF
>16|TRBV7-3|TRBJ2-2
CASSLIGSGNTGELFF
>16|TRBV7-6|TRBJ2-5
CASSLGEGSKGETQYF
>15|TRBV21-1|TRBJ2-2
CASSQTRGITGELFF
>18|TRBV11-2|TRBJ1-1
CASSETVTNRKMNTEAFF